Shown below are 29 T cell receptor beta chains from a single sample sequenced in a study of blood T cell repertoires in COVID-19. Profiling relied on immunoSEQ multiplex PCR, and the TCRdb table lists in-frame clones only, not all of them. The table has about 40,000 clones, roughly 80% seen once. Sequenced material: peripheral blood. The receptors shown here come from a woman aged 55-75 years with acute or convalescent COVID-19.

The V gene is TRBV5-1, the J gene TRBJ1-3; 7 bases agree with TRBD1. CDR1 and CDR2 from the germline V gene are SGHRS and YFSETQ. Losses at the gene ends were 4 bases for V and 4 bases for J; bases not matched to a gene: 5. CDR3 size: 14 residues. The CDR3 loop reads CASSDDREGNTIYF. The DNA of the CDR3 is TGCGCCAGCAGCGACGACAGGGAAGGAAACACCATATATTTT.

V is TRBV3-1 (or the pseudogene TRBV3-2) and J is TRBJ2-3; 7 positions match TRBD2. The CDR3 spans 16 residues. The ends lost 10 bases at V and 3 bases at J; junction bases unmatched: 16. From germline, CDR1 is LGHDT and CDR2 YNNKEL (reference sequence). For the CDR3, the DNA is TGTGCCACCAAGCCGGCGACTAGCCTGGGGACAGATACGCAGTATTTT. Translating gives CATKPATSLGTDTQYF.

The chain carries TRBV25-1 and TRBJ2-2, with a possible D match to TRBD2 (6 bases). Germline V gene data show CDR1 as MGHDK and CDR2 as SYGVNS. Deletions cut 3 bases from V and 4 bases from J, with 9 bases between. CDR3 length: 14 amino acids. This CDR3 reads CASSEGRSTGELFF. The CDR3 DNA sequence: TGTGCCAGCAGTGAGGGGAGGAGCACCGGGGAGCTGTTTTTT.

The genes are TRBV29-1 and TRBJ1-1; TRBD1 matches 7 bases. The germline V gene has CDR1 SQVTM and CDR2 ANQGSEA. The J segment lost 0 bases and the V segment lost 6 bases, leaving 4 bases of the junction unmatched. The CDR3 length is 13 residues. The CDR3 DNA reads TGCAGCGTCTCCAGGGGGATGAACACTGAAGCTTTCTTT. Protein: CSVSRGMNTEAFF.

The rearrangement links TRBV7-9 to TRBJ2-1; 9 nucleotides line up with TRBD2. The CDR3 loop spans 16 amino acids. Per germline, CDR1 SEHNR and CDR2 FQNEAQ (reference sequence). J gave up 6 bases and V 2 bases, and 8 bases lay outside the gene matches. This chain's CDR3 is CASSLYRTSASNEQFF. CDR3 coding DNA: TGTGCCAGCAGCTTATACAGGACTAGCGCTTCCAATGAGCAGTTCTTC.

The rearrangement joins TRBV29-1 to TRBJ1-3; D is unresolved. Trimming removed 3 bases at V and 4 bases at J, with 7 bases between. The V gene's germline CDR1 is SQVTM and CDR2 ANQGSEA. CDR3 size: 12 residues. The CDR3 DNA is TGCAGCGTTGAGACAATAGGAAACACCATATATTTT. Protein sequence: CSVETIGNTIYF.

This chain joins TRBV27 and TRBJ1-4; D may be TRBD1 (5 bases). Germline-derived CDR1 and CDR2 are MNHEY and SMNVEV (reference sequence). This CDR3 contains 15 residues. Trimming took 1 base from V and 4 from J, leaving 10 bases between them. CDR3 loop: CASSLFGGNNEKLFF. The CDR3 region has the DNA TGTGCCAGCAGTTTATTCGGGGGTAATAATGAAAAACTGTTTTTT.

This rearrangement joins TRBV6-2 or TRBV6-3 to TRBJ1-5; 10 bases are a match to TRBD1. The CDR3 consists of 15 residues. V lost 5 bases and J lost 4; bases outside the gene matches: 5. In germline, CDR1 is MNHEY, CDR2 SVGEGT. CDR3: CASSRSDRGNQPQHF. CDR3 in DNA: TGTGCCAGCAGTAGATCGGACAGGGGGAATCAGCCCCAGCATTTT.

The chain has TRBV12-3 or TRBV12-4 and TRBJ2-2; D might be TRBD2 (6 bases). V lost 6 bases and J 5 bases, leaving 7 bases between the germline ends. This CDR3 is built from 12 residues. The CDR3 region is CASRGGTGELFF. CDR3 nucleotide sequence: TGTGCCAGCAGGGGGGGAACCGGGGAGCTGTTTTTT.

The chain recombines TRBV30 with TRBJ2-1; D perhaps matches TRBD2 (5 bases). Trimming stripped 0 bases from V and 10 bases from J, with 10 bases between. The CDR3 has 12 amino acids. Looked up from germline, CDR1 is GTSNPN and CDR2 is SVGIG (reference sequence). The CDR3: CAWSVAREEQFF. In nucleotides, the CDR3 is TGTGCCTGGAGTGTAGCCCGGGAAGAGCAGTTCTTC. Filled out from reference TRBV30 and TRBJ2-1, the complete variable domain reads SQTIHQWPATLVQPVGSPLSLECTVEGTSNPNLYWYRQAAGRGLQLLFYSVGIGQISSEVPQNLSASRPQDRQFILSSKKLLLSDSGFYLCAWSVAREEQFFGPGTRLTVL.

This sequence joins TRBV19 and TRBJ1-5; D call uncertain. V lost 1 base and J lost 7, with 20 bases in between. This CDR3 is built from 17 residues. Looked up from germline, CDR1 is LNHDA and CDR2 is SQIVND (reference sequence). In DNA form, the CDR3 reads TGTGCCAGTAGTATAGGGATGGGTCGGGGAAACCAACAGCCCCAGCATTTT. This sequence encodes CASSIGMGRGNQQPQHF.

The chain is built from TRBV30 and TRBJ1-3; D is possibly TRBD1 (6 bases). The CDR3 has 16 amino acids. Germline values: CDR1 GTSNPN, CDR2 SVGIG (reference sequence). With 3 bases removed from V and 3 bases from J, the gap between germline ends came to 18 bases. The CDR3 here is CAWSSLPGAFGNTIYF. DNA for the CDR3: TGTGCCTGGAGCTCCCTTCCAGGGGCATTTGGAAACACCATATATTTT.

The V call is TRBV2, the J call TRBJ2-3, with D possibly matching TRBD2 (6 bases). Germline lookup yields CDR1 SNHLY and CDR2 FYNNEI. V gave up 6 bases and J gave up 3 bases, with 19 bases separating them. CDR3 length equals 16 residues. The CDR3 DNA reads TGTGCCAGCAGGCGTCGGGGACTGGGAATTACAGATACGCAGTATTTT. It translates to CASRRRGLGITDTQYF.

The CDR3 here is CASSQVRATRVGGSDYEQYF. The CDR3 coding sequence is TGCGCCAGCAGCCAAGTCCGTGCAACCCGTGTCGGGGGGTCTGACTACGAGCAGTACTTC. This chain uses TRBV4-1 with TRBJ2-7; 7 bases are shared with TRBD2. Germline values: CDR1 MGHRA, CDR2 YSYEKL. V trimming: 1 base; J trimming: 3 bases; junction bases outside the gene matches: 21. The CDR3 spans 20 residues.

The chain is built from TRBV11-2 and TRBJ1-5; D possibly corresponds to TRBD1 (6 bases). With 4 bases removed from V and 4 bases from J, the gap between germline ends came to 11 bases. This CDR3 spans 14 amino acids. CDR1 is SGHAT and CDR2 is FQNNGV in the germline V gene. CDR3 sequence: CASSSATGNQPQHF. The DNA for the CDR3 is TGTGCCAGCAGCTCGGCAACAGGGAATCAGCCCCAGCATTTT.

The chain employs TRBV7-2 and TRBJ1-5; possible D gene TRBD1, 6 bases. V lost 4 bases, J lost 6 bases, and 13 bases lay in between. Germline CDR1 reads SGHTA; CDR2 reads FQGNSA. CDR3 length: 14 amino acids. The CDR3 DNA reads TGTGCCAGCAGCTACACGACAGGTAGTCAGCCCCAGCATTTT. Translation gives CASSYTTGSQPQHF.

The chain employs TRBV19 and TRBJ1-1, with D perhaps TRBD1 (5 bases). The CDR3 has 15 residues. Trimming cost V 3 bases and J 4 bases, with 15 bases left between them. Germline V CDR1 and CDR2: LNHDA, SQIVND (reference sequence). The CDR3 bases are TGTGCCAGTAGTATTGAGAGGCAGGGAATCACTGAAGCTTTCTTT. Its translation: CASSIERQGITEAFF.

V is TRBV15 and J is TRBJ1-2; D is possibly TRBD1 (5 bases). CDR1 is LNHNV and CDR2 is YYDKDF in the germline V gene (reference sequence). V was shortened by 3 bases and J by 8 bases, with 19 bases between the two germline ends. CDR3 length: 15 residues. The DNA of the CDR3 is TGTGCCACCAGCAGGGACATTGGGGGGAAGGGAGGCTACACCTTC. Translated, it gives CATSRDIGGKGGYTF.

The V gene is TRBV11-2, the J gene TRBJ2-7; 7 bases fit TRBD1. Trimming took 5 bases from V and 4 from J; bases not matched to a gene: 8. CDR3 size: 14 residues. Germline-derived CDR1 and CDR2 are SGHAT and FQNNGV. The CDR3 region is CASSRQGRGYEQYF. CDR3 sequence (DNA): TGTGCCAGCAGCCGACAGGGTAGAGGTTACGAGCAGTACTTC.

V is TRBV9 and J is TRBJ2-3, with 8 positions matching TRBD1. Per the germline V gene, CDR1 is SGDLS and CDR2 is YYNGEE. The CDR3 totals 16 residues. V gave up 8 bases and J gave up 3 bases; unmatched junction bases: 14. As DNA, the CDR3 is TGTGCCAGGGCCGGGACAGGTAAGTTCGGGACAGATACGCAGTATTTT. It yields the protein CARAGTGKFGTDTQYF.

The rearrangement uses TRBV7-8 and TRBJ2-7, with D hard to call. This CDR3 spans 14 amino acids. Germline CDR1 reads SGHVS; CDR2 reads FQNEAQ. Trimming pared 1 base from V and 6 bases from J, leaving 13 bases between. The CDR3 spells CASSLDHLAGEQYF. The DNA for the CDR3 is TGTGCCAGCAGCTTAGATCACCTGGCTGGCGAGCAGTACTTC.

This chain links TRBV2 with TRBJ1-6, with a weak D call TRBD1 (5 bases). Trimming shortened V by 7 bases and J by 9 bases, and 16 bases separated the two germline ends. There are 14 residues in the CDR3. Germline V gives CDR1 SNHLY, CDR2 FYNNEI. The CDR3: CASIESGNRSPLHF. CDR3 nucleotide sequence: TGTGCCAGCATTGAGTCAGGGAATCGTTCACCCCTCCACTTT.

V is TRBV7-8 and J is TRBJ2-7; weak D call: TRBD1 (5 bases). V was shortened by 5 bases and J by 5 bases, with 19 bases between the two germline ends. Looked up from germline, CDR1 is SGHVS and CDR2 is FQNEAQ. This CDR3 is 15 amino acids long. The DNA of the CDR3 is TGTGCCAGCAGCCTCGACAGTCACACTGGGAACGAGCAGTACTTC. It encodes CASSLDSHTGNEQYF.

The chain is built from TRBV7-9 and TRBJ2-1; 8 bases agree with TRBD2. The CDR3 totals 13 residues. V was pared by 4 bases and J by 9 bases, with 5 bases of the junction left unmatched. From germline, CDR1 is SEHNR and CDR2 FQNEAQ (reference sequence). The CDR3 DNA sequence: TGTGCCAGCAGCTACAGGAGCGGGGGTGAGCAGTTCTTC. Translating it yields CASSYRSGGEQFF.

The chain uses TRBV20-1 and TRBJ2-3; TRBD2 matches 7 bases. After removal of 8 bases from V and 5 bases from J, the junction contained 1 base not matched to a gene. The CDR3 runs to 10 residues. The germline V gene has CDR1 DFQATT and CDR2 SNEGSKA (reference sequence). CDR3 in DNA: TGCAGTAGCGGGAAAGATACGCAGTATTTT. Translation: CSSGKDTQYF.

This chain uses TRBV3-1 (or the pseudogene TRBV3-2) with TRBJ2-2; no reliable D call. The CDR3 has 13 residues. V was cut by 1 base and J by 6 bases, with 6 bases left in between. Germline V gene data show CDR1 as LGHDT and CDR2 as YNNKEL (reference sequence). The CDR3 protein is CASSQGESGELFF. CDR3 coding DNA: TGTGCCAGCAGCCAAGGAGAGTCCGGGGAGCTGTTTTTT.

The V and J genes are TRBV21-1 and TRBJ1-4; the table's D call TRBD1 went unverified against the DNA. TRBV21-1 is labeled a pseudogene. This CDR3 contains 14 residues. The CDR3 DNA is TGTGCCAGCAGCAAGAGACAGTCGAATGAAAAACTGTTTTTT. It translates to CASSKRQSNEKLFF.

The chain couples TRBV6-1 to TRBJ2-5; 11 bases agree with TRBD2. Germline loops: CDR1 MNHNS, CDR2 SASEGT. V trimming: 1 base; J trimming: 5 bases; junction bases outside the gene matches: 12. There are 18 residues in the CDR3. The CDR3 loop reads CASSEVGFSGRGGETQYF. The CDR3 DNA is TGTGCCAGCAGTGAAGTGGGTTTTAGCGGGAGGGGAGGGGAGACCCAGTACTTC.

The rearrangement joins TRBV29-1 to TRBJ2-3; D is possibly TRBD2 (5 bases). The V gene's germline CDR1 is SQVTM and CDR2 ANQGSEA. The CDR3 contains 11 residues. Trimming took off 7 bases at V and 4 bases at J, with 9 bases between the two ends. CDR3 amino acids: CSGGLADTQYF. The CDR3 nucleotides are TGCAGCGGTGGACTTGCAGATACGCAGTATTTT.